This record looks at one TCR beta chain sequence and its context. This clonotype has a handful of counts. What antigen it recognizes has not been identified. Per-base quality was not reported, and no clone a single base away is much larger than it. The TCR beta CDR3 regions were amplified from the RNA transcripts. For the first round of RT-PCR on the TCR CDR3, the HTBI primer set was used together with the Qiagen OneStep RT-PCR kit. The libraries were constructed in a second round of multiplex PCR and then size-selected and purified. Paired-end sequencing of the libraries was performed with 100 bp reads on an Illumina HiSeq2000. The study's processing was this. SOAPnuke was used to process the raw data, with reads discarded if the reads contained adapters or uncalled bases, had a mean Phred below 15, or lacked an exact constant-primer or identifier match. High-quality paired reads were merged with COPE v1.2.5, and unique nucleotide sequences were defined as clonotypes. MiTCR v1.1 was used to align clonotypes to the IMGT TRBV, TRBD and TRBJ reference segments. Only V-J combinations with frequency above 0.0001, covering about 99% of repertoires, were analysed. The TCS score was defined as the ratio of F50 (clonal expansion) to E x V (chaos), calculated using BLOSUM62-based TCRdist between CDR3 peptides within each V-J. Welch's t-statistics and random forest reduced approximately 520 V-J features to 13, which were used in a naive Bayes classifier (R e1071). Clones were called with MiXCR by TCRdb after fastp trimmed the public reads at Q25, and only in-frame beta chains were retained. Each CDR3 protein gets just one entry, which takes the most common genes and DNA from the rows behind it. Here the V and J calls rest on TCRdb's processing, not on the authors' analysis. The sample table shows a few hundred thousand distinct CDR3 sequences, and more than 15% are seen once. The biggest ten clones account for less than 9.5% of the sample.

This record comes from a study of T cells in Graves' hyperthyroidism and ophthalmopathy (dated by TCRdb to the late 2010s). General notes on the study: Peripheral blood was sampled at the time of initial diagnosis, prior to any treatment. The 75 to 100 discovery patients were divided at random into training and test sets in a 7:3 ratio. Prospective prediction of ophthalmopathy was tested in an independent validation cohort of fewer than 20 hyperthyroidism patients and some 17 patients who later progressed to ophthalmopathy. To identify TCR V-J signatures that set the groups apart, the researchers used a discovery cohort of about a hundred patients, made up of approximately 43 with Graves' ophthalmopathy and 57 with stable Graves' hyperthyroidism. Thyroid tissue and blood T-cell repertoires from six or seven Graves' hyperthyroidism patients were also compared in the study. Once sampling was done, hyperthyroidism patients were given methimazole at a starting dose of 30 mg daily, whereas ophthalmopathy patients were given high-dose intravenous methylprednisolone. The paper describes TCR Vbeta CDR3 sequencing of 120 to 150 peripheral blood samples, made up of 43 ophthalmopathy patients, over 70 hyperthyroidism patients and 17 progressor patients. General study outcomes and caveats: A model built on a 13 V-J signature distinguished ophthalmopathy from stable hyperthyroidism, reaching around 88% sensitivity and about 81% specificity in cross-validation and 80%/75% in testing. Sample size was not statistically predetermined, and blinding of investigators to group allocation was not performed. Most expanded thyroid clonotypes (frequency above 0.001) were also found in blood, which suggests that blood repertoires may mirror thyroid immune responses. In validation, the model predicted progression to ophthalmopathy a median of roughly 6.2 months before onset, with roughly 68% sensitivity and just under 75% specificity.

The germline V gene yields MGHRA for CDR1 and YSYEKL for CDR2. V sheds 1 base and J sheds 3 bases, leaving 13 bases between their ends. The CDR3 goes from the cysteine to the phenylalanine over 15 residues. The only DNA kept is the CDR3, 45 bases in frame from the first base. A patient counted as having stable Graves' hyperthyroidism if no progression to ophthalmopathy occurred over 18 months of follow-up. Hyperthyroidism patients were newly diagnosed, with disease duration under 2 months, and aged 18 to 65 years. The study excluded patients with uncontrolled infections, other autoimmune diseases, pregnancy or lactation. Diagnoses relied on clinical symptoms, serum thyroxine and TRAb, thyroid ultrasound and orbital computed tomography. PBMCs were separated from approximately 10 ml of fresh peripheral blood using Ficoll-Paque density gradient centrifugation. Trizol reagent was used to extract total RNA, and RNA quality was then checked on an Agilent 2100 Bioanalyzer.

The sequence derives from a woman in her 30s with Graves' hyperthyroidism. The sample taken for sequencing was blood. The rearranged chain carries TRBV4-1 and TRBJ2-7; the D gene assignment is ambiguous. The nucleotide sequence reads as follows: TGCGCCAGCAGCCAAGCAAGCAGTAGTGGCTACGAGCAGTACTTC. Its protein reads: CASSQASSSGYEQYF.